Included here is one T cell receptor (beta chain) sequence, with context. Its target is not known. 60 Vbeta and 13 Jbeta primers were used in PCR. Method: immunoSEQ multiplex PCR; TCRdb's copy keeps in-frame clones and lacks some. The repertoire table contains roughly 200,000 clones. These data come from a study of cytomegalovirus exposure and HLA in healthy donors. Study-wide results and caveats: Sequencing probably produced one cluster of sequence variants that were highly shared. In a later analysis, common viral pathogens appeared linked to several of the most significant clusters.

This CDR3 has 15 amino acids. The V segment lost 5 bases and the J segment 2 bases; nucleotides outside the gene matches: 7. Germline V lookup: CDR1 MNHEY, CDR2 SVGAGI. V gene TRBV6-5 combines with J gene TRBJ2-5; 8 bases align to TRBD2. Input material: PBMCs. The receptor's source is a girl aged 2 to 10 in good health and CMV-seropositive. CDR3 sequence reads: CASSAETGGQETQYF. Written as DNA, the CDR3 is TGTGCCAGCAGTGCTGAGACGGGAGGGCAAGAGACCCAGTACTTC.